Listed below are T cell receptor beta chains from one sample, sequenced in a study of blood T cell repertoires in COVID-19. Produced via immunoSEQ multiplex PCR; TCRdb's table is partial and in-frame only. Of 110,000 or so clones listed, roughly nine tenths were seen once; the top ten hold about 8%. Sequencing used peripheral blood. These receptors were collected from a human donor in a cohort sampled during active COVID-19. Each CDR3 is given with its conserved first and last residue. Fields, in order: clone size, J gene, D gene, V gene, CDR3 DNA, CDR3 protein. A D gene is named only where the DNA matches it firmly. The size field is filled for only some rows; it gives once, few, many or a size class.

clone_size: once; j_call: TRBJ1-2; d_call: TRBD1; v_call: TRBV5-8; cdr3_nt: TGTGCCAGCAGCGGGTGGTCGACAGGGGCCTATGGCTACACCTTC; cdr3_aa: CASSGWSTGAYGYTF
clone_size: NA; j_call: TRBJ2-1; d_call: TRBD2; v_call: TRBV11-3; cdr3_nt: TGTGCCAGCAGCTTAGGTGGTAGCGGGAGGGCGGGTGAGCAATTCTTC; cdr3_aa: CASSLGGSGRAGEQFF
clone_size: NA; j_call: TRBJ1-5; d_call: NA; v_call: TRBV4-1; cdr3_nt: TGCGCCAGCAGCCAGGTCCGCACAGGGTCTGGCAATCAGCCCCAGCATTTT; cdr3_aa: CASSQVRTGSGNQPQHF
clone_size: NA; j_call: TRBJ2-1; d_call: TRBD1; v_call: TRBV20-1; cdr3_nt: TGCAGTGCTAGTCGAGGGACAGGGGATACGTACAATGAGCAGTTCTTC; cdr3_aa: CSASRGTGDTYNEQFF
clone_size: NA; j_call: TRBJ2-6; d_call: NA; v_call: TRBV11-3; cdr3_nt: TGTGCCAGCAGCTTAGATCGGTCAGGGCGGTCTGGGGCCAACGTCCTGACTTTC; cdr3_aa: CASSLDRSGRSGANVLTF
clone_size: NA; j_call: TRBJ1-5; d_call: NA; v_call: TRBV19; cdr3_nt: TGTGCCAGTAAGAGGGCCAACCTGGACGATCAGCCCCAGCATTTT; cdr3_aa: CASKRANLDDQPQHF
clone_size: NA; j_call: TRBJ1-1; d_call: TRBD1; v_call: TRBV19; cdr3_nt: TGTGCCAGTAGTAGACGACCCCCACAGGGGGGGACTGAAGCTTTCTTT; cdr3_aa: CASSRRPPQGGTEAFF
clone_size: NA; j_call: TRBJ2-3; d_call: TRBD1; v_call: TRBV25-1; cdr3_nt: TGTGCCAGCAGAACCGACAGGGGCTCAGCAGATACGCAGTATTTT; cdr3_aa: CASRTDRGSADTQYF
clone_size: NA; j_call: TRBJ2-5; d_call: TRBD2; v_call: TRBV19; cdr3_nt: TGTGCCAGTACCCCGGGGGAGGGCAGGGAGACCCAGTACTTC; cdr3_aa: CASTPGEGRETQYF
clone_size: once; j_call: TRBJ1-4; d_call: NA; v_call: TRBV6-1; cdr3_nt: TGTGCCAGCAGTGAAGTTGCGACAGCGACTAATGAAAAACTGTTTTTT; cdr3_aa: CASSEVATATNEKLFF
clone_size: NA; j_call: TRBJ2-1; d_call: TRBD2; v_call: TRBV3-1/TRBV3-2; cdr3_nt: TGTGCCAGCAGCCAAGGGACTAGCGGGATACGTGAGCAGTTCTTC; cdr3_aa: CASSQGTSGIREQFF
clone_size: NA; j_call: TRBJ1-4; d_call: NA; v_call: TRBV20-1; cdr3_nt: TGCAGTGCTAGAGACGCGGAAAAACTGTTTTTT; cdr3_aa: CSARDAEKLFF
clone_size: NA; j_call: TRBJ2-5; d_call: NA; v_call: TRBV11-3; cdr3_nt: TGTGCCAGCAGCTTAGTTTCCGGAACAGCCCAAGAGACCCAGTACTTC; cdr3_aa: CASSLVSGTAQETQYF
clone_size: NA; j_call: TRBJ1-6; d_call: TRBD1; v_call: TRBV5-6; cdr3_nt: TGTGCCAGCAGCTTGCATCAGACAGGGTCATCACCCCTCCACTTT; cdr3_aa: CASSLHQTGSSPLHF
clone_size: NA; j_call: TRBJ1-5; d_call: TRBD1; v_call: TRBV6-6; cdr3_nt: TGTGCCAGCAGTCCCAGGGGGCAGAGCAATCAGCCCCAGCATTTT; cdr3_aa: CASSPRGQSNQPQHF
clone_size: few; j_call: TRBJ1-5; d_call: TRBD1; v_call: TRBV29-1; cdr3_nt: TGCAGCGTTGTTGTGACAGGGGGAGTAGGTCAGCCCCAGCATTTT; cdr3_aa: CSVVVTGGVGQPQHF